Below, 13 T cell receptor beta chains from the same sample are listed, as sequenced in a study of CD8 T cells in Susac syndrome. Reverse transcription of about 0.45 to 1 ug RNA used random hexamers. One entry per CDR3 protein results from TCRdb running MiXCR on the immunoSEQ multiplex PCR reads. The table has under 250,000 distinct CDR3 sequences, just over 90% seen once; the top ten hold around 0.07%. Sample: CD4+ T cells from PBMCs. The source of these receptors is a human donor with multiple sclerosis.

This chain joins TRBV18 and TRBJ1-4; D unclear. Trimming took 3 bases from V and 0 from J, leaving 11 bases between them. This CDR3 has 16 amino acids. Germline V gene lookup returns CDR1 KGHSH and CDR2 LQKENI. DNA for the CDR3: TGTGCCAGCTCACCTATCCTCCAAGCAACTAATGAAAAACTGTTTTTT. Translated: CASSPILQATNEKLFF.

The V gene is TRBV20-1, the J gene TRBJ2-3; 14 positions agree with TRBD2. The germline V gene has CDR1 DFQATT and CDR2 SNEGSKA (reference sequence). Trimming removed 6 bases from V and 7 bases from J; junction bases left unmatched: 6. The CDR3 runs 14 residues. CDR3 sequence (DNA): TGCAGTGCAAGACTAGCGGGGGGGCGATATACGCAGTATTTT. As protein: CSARLAGGRYTQYF.

J is TRBJ2-5 and V is TRBV30, with a weak D call TRBD2 (5 bases). V was cut by 1 base and J by 3 bases, with 15 bases left in between. CDR1 and CDR2 (germline): GTSNPN, SVGIG (reference sequence). The CDR3 consists of 15 residues. The CDR3 sequence: CAWSEGEDGKETQYF. In DNA form, the CDR3 reads TGTGCCTGGAGTGAGGGAGAGGACGGGAAAGAGACCCAGTACTTC.

The rearrangement links TRBV4-2 to TRBJ1-4; 8 bases line up with TRBD1. J lost 7 bases, V lost 3 bases, and 10 bases had no gene match. The CDR3 sequence is 16 residues long. The germline CDR1 and CDR2 sequences are LGHNA and YNFKEQ. The CDR3 nucleotides are TGTGCCAGCAGCCAGCTACGGGGACAGGTCATTGAAAAACTGTTTTTT. This codes for CASSQLRGQVIEKLFF.

This chain uses TRBV7-9 with TRBJ1-2; 9 bases align to TRBD1. The CDR3 length is 16 residues. Trimming at V came to 1 base and at J to 0 bases, leaving 3 bases not matched to a gene. The germline gives CDR1 SEHNR, CDR2 FQNEAQ (reference sequence). This CDR3 reads CASSLGQGGSNYGYTF. The CDR3 DNA reads as TGTGCCAGCAGCTTAGGACAGGGGGGCTCTAACTATGGCTACACCTTC.

This CDR3 reads CASSRTKGTYQETQYF. As DNA, the CDR3 is TGTGCCAGCAGCCGAACTAAAGGGACATACCAAGAGACCCAGTACTTC. The chain combines TRBV7-9 with TRBJ2-5, with D possibly being TRBD1 (6 bases). The V gene's germline CDR1 is SEHNR and CDR2 FQNEAQ (reference sequence). This CDR3 is built from 16 residues. V lost 5 bases and J 0 bases, leaving 16 bases between the germline ends.

The genes are TRBV20-1 and TRBJ2-3; TRBD1 agrees at 10 bases. The V gene end was trimmed by 6 bases and the J gene end by 1 base; junction bases not matched to a gene: 4. The CDR3 covers 14 residues. Germline assignment: CDR1 DFQATT and CDR2 SNEGSKA (reference sequence). In nucleotides, the CDR3 is TGCAGTGCCGACAGGGGGCAAGGCACAGATACGCAGTATTTT. This translates into CSADRGQGTDTQYF.

The CDR3: CSASSGSDEKLFF. DNA of the CDR3: TGCAGTGCTAGTTCCGGGAGCGATGAAAAACTGTTTTTT. The chain links TRBV20-1 to TRBJ1-4, with unresolved D. V was shortened by 3 bases and J by 6 bases, with 11 bases between the two germline ends. Germline V gives CDR1 DFQATT, CDR2 SNEGSKA (reference sequence). CDR3 size: 13 residues.

The chain employs TRBV20-1 and TRBJ2-5; 11 bases are a match to TRBD2. The CDR3 loop spans 16 amino acids. V lost 2 bases and J lost 4; bases outside the gene matches: 9. CDR1 and CDR2 (germline): DFQATT, SNEGSKA (reference sequence). The CDR3 reads CSARTIAGGSRETQYF. CDR3 nucleotide sequence: TGCAGTGCTAGAACCATAGCGGGAGGGTCTAGAGAGACCCAGTACTTC.

V usage is TRBV30 and J usage is TRBJ1-1, with D tentatively TRBD1 (5 bases). V was trimmed by 3 bases and J by 6 bases, leaving 14 bases between them. The V gene's germline CDR1 is GTSNPN and CDR2 SVGIG (reference sequence). This CDR3 has 13 amino acids. Here the CDR3 reads CAWSAGFWAEAFF. The CDR3 bases are TGTGCCTGGAGCGCAGGGTTTTGGGCTGAAGCTTTCTTT.

The rearrangement uses TRBV24-1 and TRBJ2-3; 9 nucleotides line up with TRBD2. Trimming cost V 7 bases and J 6 bases; bases outside gene matches: 16. In germline, CDR1 is KGHDR, CDR2 SFDVKD. There are 17 residues in the CDR3. The CDR3 DNA is TGTGCCACCAGCATTCCGGGACTAGCCCCCAGTGGGGATACGCAGTATTTT. Translating gives CATSIPGLAPSGDTQYF.

The chain has TRBV12-3 or TRBV12-4 and TRBJ2-2; D perhaps matches TRBD1 (7 bases). CDR3 length: 16 residues. V was clipped by 6 bases and J by 4 bases, with 18 bases between them. The CDR3 here is CASSHPGGRGTGELFF. The CDR3 nucleotides are TGTGCCAGCAGCCACCCAGGGGGGAGAGGCACCGGGGAGCTGTTTTTT.

This chain joins TRBV29-1 and TRBJ2-1, with no clear D. V lost 1 base and J lost 2, with 9 bases in between. Looked up from germline, CDR1 is SQVTM and CDR2 is ANQGSEA. CDR3 length: 14 residues. Written as DNA, the CDR3 is TGCAGCGTTGAAGGGGTAAAACCCTACAATGAGCAGTTCTTC. Translated: CSVEGVKPYNEQFF.